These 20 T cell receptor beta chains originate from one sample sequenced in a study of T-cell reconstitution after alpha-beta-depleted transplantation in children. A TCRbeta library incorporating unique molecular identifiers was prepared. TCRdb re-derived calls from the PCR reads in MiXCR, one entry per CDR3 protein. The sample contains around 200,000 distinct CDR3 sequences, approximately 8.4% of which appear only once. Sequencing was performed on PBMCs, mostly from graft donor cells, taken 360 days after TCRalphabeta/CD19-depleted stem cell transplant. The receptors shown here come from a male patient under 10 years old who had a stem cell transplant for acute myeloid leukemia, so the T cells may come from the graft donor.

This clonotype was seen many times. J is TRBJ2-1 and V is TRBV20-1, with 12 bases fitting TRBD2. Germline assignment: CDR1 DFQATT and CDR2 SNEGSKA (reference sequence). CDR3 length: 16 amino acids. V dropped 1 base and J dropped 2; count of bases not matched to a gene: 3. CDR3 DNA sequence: TGCAGTGCTAGAGGTCTAGCGGGAGGGCCCTACAATGAGCAGTTCTTC. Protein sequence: CSARGLAGGPYNEQFF.

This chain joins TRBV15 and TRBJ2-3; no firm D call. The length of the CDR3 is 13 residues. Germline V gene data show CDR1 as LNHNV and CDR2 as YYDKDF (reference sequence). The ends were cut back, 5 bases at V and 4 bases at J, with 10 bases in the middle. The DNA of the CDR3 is TGTGCCACCAGCCGAACGGGCGCAGATACGCAGTATTTT. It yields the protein CATSRTGADTQYF.

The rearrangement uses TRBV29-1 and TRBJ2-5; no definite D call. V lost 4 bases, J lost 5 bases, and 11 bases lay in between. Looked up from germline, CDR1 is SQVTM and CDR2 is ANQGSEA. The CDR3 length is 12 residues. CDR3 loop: CSVVFGIETQYF. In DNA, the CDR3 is TGCAGCGTTGTATTTGGGATCGAGACCCAGTACTTC.

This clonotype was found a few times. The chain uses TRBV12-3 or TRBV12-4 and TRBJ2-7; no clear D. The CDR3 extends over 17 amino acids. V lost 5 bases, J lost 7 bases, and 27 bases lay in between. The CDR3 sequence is CASSQLKGGKGYWEQYF. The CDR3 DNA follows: TGTGCCAGCAGTCAGCTCAAGGGTGGGAAGGGCTATTGGGAGCAGTACTTC.

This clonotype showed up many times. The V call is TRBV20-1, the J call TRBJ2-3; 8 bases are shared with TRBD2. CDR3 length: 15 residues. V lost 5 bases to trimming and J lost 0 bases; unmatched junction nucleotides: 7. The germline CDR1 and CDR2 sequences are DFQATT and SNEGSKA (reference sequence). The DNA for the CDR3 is TGCAGTGCTCTCAAGGCTAGCGGGAGCACAGATACGCAGTATTTT. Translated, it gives CSALKASGSTDTQYF.

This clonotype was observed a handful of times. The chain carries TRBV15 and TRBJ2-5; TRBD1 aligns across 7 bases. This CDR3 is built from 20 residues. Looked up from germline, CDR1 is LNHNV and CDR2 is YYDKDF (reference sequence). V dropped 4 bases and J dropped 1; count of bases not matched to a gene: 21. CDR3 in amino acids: CATSTKGARLGHTPQETQYF. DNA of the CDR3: TGTGCCACCAGCACGAAGGGGGCCCGGCTGGGGCACACCCCCCAAGAGACCCAGTACTTC.

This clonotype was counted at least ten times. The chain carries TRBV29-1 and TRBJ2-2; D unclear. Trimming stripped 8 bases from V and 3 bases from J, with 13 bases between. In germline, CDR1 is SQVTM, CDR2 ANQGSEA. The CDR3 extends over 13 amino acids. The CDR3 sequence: CSITGRYTGELFF. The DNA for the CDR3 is TGCAGCATAACCGGGCGTTACACCGGGGAGCTGTTTTTT.

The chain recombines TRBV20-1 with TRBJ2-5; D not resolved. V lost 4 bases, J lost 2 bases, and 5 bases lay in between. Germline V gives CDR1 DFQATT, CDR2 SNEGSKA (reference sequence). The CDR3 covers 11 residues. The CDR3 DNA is TGCAGTGCTAACAGTCAAGAGACCCAGTACTTC. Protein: CSANSQETQYF.

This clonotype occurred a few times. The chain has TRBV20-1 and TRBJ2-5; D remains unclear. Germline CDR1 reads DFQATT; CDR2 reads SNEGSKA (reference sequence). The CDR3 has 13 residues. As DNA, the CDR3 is TGCAGCCCAGCAGTAAATAACCAAGAGACCCAGTACTTC. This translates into CSPAVNNQETQYF.

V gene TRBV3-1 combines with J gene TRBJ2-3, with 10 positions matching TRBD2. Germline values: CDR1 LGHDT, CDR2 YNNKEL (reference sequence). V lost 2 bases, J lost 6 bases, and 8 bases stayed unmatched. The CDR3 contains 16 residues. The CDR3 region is CASSQRGLAAGDTQYF. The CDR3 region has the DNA TGTGCCAGCAGCCAACGCGGACTAGCGGCTGGGGATACGCAGTATTTT.

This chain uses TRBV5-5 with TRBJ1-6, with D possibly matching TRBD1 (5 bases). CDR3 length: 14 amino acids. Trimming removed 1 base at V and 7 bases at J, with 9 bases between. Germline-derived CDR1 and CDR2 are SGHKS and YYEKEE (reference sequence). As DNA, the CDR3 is TGTGCCAGCAGCTTGTTGTGGGGGAATTCACCCCTCCACTTT. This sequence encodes CASSLLWGNSPLHF.

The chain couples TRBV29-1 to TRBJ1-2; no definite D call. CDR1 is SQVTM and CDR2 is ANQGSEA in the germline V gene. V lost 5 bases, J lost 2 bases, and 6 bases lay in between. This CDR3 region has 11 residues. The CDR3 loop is CSVLLNYGYTF. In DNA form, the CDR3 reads TGCAGCGTTCTCCTGAACTATGGCTACACCTTC.

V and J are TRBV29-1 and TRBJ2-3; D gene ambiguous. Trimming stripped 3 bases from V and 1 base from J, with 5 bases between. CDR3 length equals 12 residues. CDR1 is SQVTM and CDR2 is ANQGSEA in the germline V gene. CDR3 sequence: CSVESGTDTQYF. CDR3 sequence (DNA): TGCAGCGTTGAGTCAGGCACAGATACGCAGTATTTT.

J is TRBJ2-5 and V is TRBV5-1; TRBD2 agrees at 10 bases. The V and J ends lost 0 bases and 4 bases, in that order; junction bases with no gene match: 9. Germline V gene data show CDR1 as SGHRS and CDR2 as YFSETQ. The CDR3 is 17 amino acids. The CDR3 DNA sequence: TGCGCCAGCAGCTTGGGGGCTAGCGGGGGTCCAGGAGAGACCCAGTACTTC. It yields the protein CASSLGASGGPGETQYF.

The CDR3 DNA is TGCGCCAGCAGCCAGAGAAGCGGGTGGGACAAAAACATTCAGTACTTC. This encodes CASSQRSGWDKNIQYF. The V and J genes are TRBV5-1 and TRBJ2-4; D might be TRBD2 (6 bases). This CDR3 has 16 residues. Deletions cut 4 bases from V and 3 bases from J, with 17 bases between. The V gene's germline CDR1 is SGHRS and CDR2 YFSETQ.

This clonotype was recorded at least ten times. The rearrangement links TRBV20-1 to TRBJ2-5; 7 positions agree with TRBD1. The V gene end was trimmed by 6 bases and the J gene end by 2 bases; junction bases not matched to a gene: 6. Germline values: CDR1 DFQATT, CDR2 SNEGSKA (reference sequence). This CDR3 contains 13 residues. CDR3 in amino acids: CSAGTDLQETQYF. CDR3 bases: TGCAGTGCCGGGACAGACTTACAAGAGACCCAGTACTTC.

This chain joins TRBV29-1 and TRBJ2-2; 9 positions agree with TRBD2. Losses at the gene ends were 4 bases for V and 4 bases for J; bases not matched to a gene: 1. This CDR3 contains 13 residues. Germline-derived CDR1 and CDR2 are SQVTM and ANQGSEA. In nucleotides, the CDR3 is TGCAGCGTTGGACTAGCGGCCACCGGGGAGCTGTTTTTT. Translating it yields CSVGLAATGELFF.

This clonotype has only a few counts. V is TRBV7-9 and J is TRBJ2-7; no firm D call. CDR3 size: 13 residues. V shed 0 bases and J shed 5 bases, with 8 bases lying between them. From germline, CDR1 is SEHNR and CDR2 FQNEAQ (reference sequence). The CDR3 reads CASSLAMGNEQYV. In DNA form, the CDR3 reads TGTGCCAGCAGCTTAGCGATGGGAAACGAGCAGTACGTC.

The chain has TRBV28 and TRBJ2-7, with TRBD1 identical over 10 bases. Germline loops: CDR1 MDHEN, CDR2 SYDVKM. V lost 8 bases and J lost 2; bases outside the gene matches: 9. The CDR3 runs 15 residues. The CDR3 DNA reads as TGTGCCAGCCGCGGACCCGGGACAGGGGCCTACGAGCAGTACTTC. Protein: CASRGPGTGAYEQYF.

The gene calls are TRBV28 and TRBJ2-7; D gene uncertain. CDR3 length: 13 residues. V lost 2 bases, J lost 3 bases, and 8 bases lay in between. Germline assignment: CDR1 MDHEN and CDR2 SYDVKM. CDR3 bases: TGTGCCAGCAGTTTAGGGCCCTACTACGAGCAGTACGTC. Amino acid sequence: CASSLGPYYEQYV.